The sequence of this T cell receptor (beta chain) was determined in a study of identical twins. Study-wide results and caveats: Conclusions came from cross-sectional statistical analysis, not from following the same donors.

Template switching supplied a universal primer site; unique molecular identifiers were carried on the cDNA. TCRdb reprocessed the 5' RACE reads via MiXCR and lists one record per CDR3 protein. The table lists nearly 200,000 distinct CDR3 sequences, roughly 15% of them singletons. This clonotype was recorded a few times. Antigen specificity is unknown. The germline CDR1 and CDR2 sequences are SGDLS and YYNGEE. Trimming cost V 3 bases and J 9 bases; bases outside gene matches: 4. CDR3 size: 12 residues. This sample was also put to use in a study of T cells expressing NK-cell markers. That publication notes: Six or seven donors had dominant NKG2C+ clonotypes that comprised roughly 1.0-7.0% of their CD8+ T cells.

The chain joins TRBV9 to TRBJ2-3, with 7 positions matching TRBD2. The receptor comes from a young woman in good health. The sequenced material came from CD8+ T cells sorted from blood. CDR3 sequence reads: CASSAILATQYF. In DNA form, the CDR3 reads TGTGCCAGCAGCGCGATACTAGCGACGCAGTATTTT.